This T cell receptor (beta chain) was sequenced for a study of cytomegalovirus exposure and HLA in healthy donors. Whole-study results and caveats: Certain indistinguishable V segments, among them TRBV6-2 and TRBV6-3, were excluded. Sequencing likely generated an artifact that appeared as a cluster of highly shared sequence variants.

The PCR used 60 Vbeta and 13 Jbeta primers. The table came from immunoSEQ multiplex PCR; TCRdb's copy has only in-frame clones and leaves some out. The sample lists some 150,000 clones; roughly 80% were seen once. Points on this clone: The antigen is undetermined.

CDR1 SGHVS and CDR2 FNYEAQ come from the germline V gene. This CDR3 region has 14 residues. V shed 5 bases and J shed 2 bases, with 11 bases lying between them. This sequence was found in a woman aged 40-49 years in good health and CMV-seropositive. The chain recombines TRBV7-6 with TRBJ2-3, with D possibly being TRBD2 (6 bases). Sequenced input: PBMCs. The CDR3 loop reads CASSRGTVTDTQYF. Written as DNA, the CDR3 is TGTGCCAGCAGCCGCGGGACGGTCACAGATACGCAGTATTTT.